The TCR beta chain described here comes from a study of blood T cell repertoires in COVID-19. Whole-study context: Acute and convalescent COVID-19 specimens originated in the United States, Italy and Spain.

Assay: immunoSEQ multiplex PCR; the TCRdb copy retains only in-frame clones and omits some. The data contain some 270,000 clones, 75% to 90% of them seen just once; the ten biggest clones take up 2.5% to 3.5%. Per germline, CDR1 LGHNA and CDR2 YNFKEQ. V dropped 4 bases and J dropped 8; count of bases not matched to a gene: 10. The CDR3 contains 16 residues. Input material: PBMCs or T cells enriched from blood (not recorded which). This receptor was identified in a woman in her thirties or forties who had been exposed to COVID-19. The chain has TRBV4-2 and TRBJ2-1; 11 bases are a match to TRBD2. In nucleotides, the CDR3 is TGTGCCAGCAGCCCCCTTAGCGGGGGGGCGAGGTATGAGCAGTTCTTC. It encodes CASSPLSGGARYEQFF.